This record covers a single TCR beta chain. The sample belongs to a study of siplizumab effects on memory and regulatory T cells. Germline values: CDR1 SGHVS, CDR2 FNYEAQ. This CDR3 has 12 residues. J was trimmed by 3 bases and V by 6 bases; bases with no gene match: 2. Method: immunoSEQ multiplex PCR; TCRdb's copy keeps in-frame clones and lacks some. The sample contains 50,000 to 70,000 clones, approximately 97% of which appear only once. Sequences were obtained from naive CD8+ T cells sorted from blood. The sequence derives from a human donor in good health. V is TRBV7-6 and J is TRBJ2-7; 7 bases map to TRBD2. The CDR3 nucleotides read TGTGCCAGCAGTCCGGGAGGCTACGAGCAGTACTTC. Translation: CASSPGGYEQYF.